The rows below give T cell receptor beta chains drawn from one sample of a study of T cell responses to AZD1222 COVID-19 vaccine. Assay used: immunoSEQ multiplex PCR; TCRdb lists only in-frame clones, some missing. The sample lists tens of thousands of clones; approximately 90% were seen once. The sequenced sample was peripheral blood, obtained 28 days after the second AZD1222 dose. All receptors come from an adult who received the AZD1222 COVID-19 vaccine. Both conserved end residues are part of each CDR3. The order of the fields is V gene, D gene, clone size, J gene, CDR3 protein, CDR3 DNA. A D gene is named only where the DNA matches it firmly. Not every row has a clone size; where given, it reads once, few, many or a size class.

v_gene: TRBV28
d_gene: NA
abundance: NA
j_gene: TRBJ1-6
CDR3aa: CASRPQGRATNSPLHF
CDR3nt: TGTGCCAGCAGGCCCCAGGGGCGAGCGACTAATTCACCCCTCCACTTT

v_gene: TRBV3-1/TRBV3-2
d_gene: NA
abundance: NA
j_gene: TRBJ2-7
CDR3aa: CASSRPGGSGPYEQYF
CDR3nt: TGTGCCAGCAGCCGACCGGGCGGGTCCGGACCCTACGAGCAGTACTTC

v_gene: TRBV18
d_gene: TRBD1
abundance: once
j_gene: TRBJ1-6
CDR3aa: CASSPAGQGGSLHF
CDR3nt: TGTGCCAGCTCACCAGCCGGACAGGGTGGGTCCCTCCACTTT

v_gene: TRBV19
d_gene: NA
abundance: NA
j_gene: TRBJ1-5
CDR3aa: CASSPRGTNQPQHF
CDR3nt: TGTGCCAGTAGTCCTAGGGGGACGAATCAGCCCCAGCATTTT

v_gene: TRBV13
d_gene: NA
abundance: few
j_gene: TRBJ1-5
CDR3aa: CASSRRSGESNQPQHF
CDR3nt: TGTGCCAGCAGCCGAAGGTCAGGGGAAAGCAATCAGCCCCAGCATTTT

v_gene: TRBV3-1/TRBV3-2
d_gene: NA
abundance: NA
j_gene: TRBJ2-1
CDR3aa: CASSRHRRSVSSYNEQFF
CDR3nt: TGTGCCAGCAGCCGGCACAGGAGGTCAGTAAGCTCCTACAATGAGCAGTTCTTC

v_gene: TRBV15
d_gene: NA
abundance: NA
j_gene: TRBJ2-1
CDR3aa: CATSRDITAPQFF
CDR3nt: TGTGCCACCAGCAGAGATATCACGGCTCCTCAGTTCTTC

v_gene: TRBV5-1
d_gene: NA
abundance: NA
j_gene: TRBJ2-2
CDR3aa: CASDWGAGDSGELFF
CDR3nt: TGCGCCTCCGACTGGGGGGCAGGGGACTCCGGGGAGCTGTTTTTT

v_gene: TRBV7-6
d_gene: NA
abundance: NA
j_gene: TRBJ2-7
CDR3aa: CASSLGLGSYEQYF
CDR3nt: TGTGCCAGCAGCTTAGGGCTTGGATCCTACGAGCAGTACTTC

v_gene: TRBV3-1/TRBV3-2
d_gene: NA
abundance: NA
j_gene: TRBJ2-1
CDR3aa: CASSPVGGQYNEQFF
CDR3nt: TGTGCCAGCAGCCCTGTGGGTGGTCAATACAATGAGCAGTTCTTC

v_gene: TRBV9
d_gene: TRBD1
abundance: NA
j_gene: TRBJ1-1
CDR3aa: CASSEAGTANTEAFF
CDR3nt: TGTGCCAGCAGCGAGGCCGGGACAGCCAACACTGAAGCTTTCTTT

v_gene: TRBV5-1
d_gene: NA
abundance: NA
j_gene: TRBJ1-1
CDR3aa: CASKQNTEAFF
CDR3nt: TGCGCCAGCAAACAGAACACTGAAGCTTTCTTT

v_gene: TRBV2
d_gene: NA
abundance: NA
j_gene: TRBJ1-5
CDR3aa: CASSVRGSYSNRPQHF
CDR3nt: TGTGCCAGCAGTGTGAGGGGGTCATATAGCAATCGGCCCCAGCATTTT

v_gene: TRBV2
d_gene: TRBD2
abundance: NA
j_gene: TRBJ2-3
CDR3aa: CASSDQLAGDTQYF
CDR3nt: TGTGCCAGCAGTGATCAACTAGCGGGGGATACGCAGTATTTT

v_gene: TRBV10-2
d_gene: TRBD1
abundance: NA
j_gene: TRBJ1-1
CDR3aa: CASRDRAYTEAFF
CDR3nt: TGCGCCAGCAGGGACAGGGCCTACACTGAAGCTTTCTTT